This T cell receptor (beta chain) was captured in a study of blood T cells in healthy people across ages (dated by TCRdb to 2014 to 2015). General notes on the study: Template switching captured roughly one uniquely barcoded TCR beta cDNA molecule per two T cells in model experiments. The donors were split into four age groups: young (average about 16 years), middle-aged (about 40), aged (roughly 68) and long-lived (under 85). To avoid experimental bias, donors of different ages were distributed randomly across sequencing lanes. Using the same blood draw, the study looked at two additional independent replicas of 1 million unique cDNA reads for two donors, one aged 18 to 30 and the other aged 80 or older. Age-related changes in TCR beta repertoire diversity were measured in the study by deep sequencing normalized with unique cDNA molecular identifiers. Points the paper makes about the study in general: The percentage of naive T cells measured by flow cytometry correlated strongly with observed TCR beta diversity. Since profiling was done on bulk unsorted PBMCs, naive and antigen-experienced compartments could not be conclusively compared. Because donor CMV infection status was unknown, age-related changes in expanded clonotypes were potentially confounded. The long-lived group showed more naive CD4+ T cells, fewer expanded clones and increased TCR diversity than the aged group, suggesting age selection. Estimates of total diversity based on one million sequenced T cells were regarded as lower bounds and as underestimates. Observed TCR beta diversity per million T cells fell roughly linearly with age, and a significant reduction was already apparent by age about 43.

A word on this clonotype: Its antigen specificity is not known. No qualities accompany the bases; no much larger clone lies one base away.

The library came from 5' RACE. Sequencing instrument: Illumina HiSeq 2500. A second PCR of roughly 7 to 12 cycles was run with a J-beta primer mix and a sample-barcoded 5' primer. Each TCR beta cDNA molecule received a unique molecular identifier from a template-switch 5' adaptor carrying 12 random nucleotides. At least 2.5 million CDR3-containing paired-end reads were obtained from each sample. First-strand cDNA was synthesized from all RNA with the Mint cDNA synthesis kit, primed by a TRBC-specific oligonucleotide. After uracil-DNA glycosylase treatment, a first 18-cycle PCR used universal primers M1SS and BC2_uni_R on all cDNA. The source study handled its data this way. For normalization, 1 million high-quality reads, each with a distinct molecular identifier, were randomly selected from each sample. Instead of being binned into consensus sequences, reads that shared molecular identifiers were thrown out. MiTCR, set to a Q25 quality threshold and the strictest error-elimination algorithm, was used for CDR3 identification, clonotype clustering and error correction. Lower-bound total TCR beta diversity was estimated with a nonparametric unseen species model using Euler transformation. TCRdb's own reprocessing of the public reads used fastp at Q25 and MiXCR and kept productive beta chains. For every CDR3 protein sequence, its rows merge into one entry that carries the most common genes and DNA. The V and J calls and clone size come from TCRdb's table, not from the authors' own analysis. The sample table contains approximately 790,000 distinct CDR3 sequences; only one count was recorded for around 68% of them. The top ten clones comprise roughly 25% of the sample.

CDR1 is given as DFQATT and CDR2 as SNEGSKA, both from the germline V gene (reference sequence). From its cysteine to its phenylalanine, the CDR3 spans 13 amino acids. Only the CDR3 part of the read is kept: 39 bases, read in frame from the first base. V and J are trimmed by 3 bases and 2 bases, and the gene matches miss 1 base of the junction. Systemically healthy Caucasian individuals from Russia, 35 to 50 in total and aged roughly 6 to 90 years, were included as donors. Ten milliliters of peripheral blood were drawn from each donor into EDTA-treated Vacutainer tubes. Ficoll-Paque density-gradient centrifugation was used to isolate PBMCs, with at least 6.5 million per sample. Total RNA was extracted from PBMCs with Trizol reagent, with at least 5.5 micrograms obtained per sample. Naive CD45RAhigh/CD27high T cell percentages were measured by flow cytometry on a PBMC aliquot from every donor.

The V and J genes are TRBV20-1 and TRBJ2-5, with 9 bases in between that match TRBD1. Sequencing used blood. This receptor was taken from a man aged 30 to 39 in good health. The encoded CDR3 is CSASGTGQETQYF. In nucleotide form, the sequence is TGCAGTGCTAGCGGGACAGGGCAAGAGACCCAGTACTTC.